One and the same sample provided the 5 T cell receptor beta chains below, sequenced in a study of cytomegalovirus exposure and HLA in healthy donors. Profiling relied on immunoSEQ multiplex PCR, and the TCRdb table lists in-frame clones only, not all of them. This sample has about 140,000 clones, with almost 90% found just once. The sample taken for sequencing was PBMCs. These receptors were collected from a woman under 30 in good health and CMV-seropositive.

The rearrangement uses TRBV6-1 and TRBJ2-5, with 9 bases lining up with TRBD1. Germline CDR1 MNHNS, CDR2 SASEGT. The ends lost 3 bases at V and 7 bases at J; junction bases unmatched: 15. This CDR3 has 17 amino acids. The CDR3, as DNA: TGTGCCAGCAGTGAGGCCGCTACGGGACAGGGCTTCTGGACCCAGTACTTC. This gives the protein CASSEAATGQGFWTQYF.

The chain joins TRBV5-4 to TRBJ2-1; TRBD2 matches 10 bases. CDR3 size: 14 residues. CDR1 and CDR2 from the germline V gene are SGHNT and YYREEE (reference sequence). V shed 6 bases, J shed 9 bases, and the junction held 9 bases outside the gene matches. As DNA, the CDR3 is TGTGCCAGCACCTTTGGACTAGCGGAGATTGAGCAGTTCTTC. This translates into CASTFGLAEIEQFF.

This clone was counted at least ten times. The chain carries TRBV6-1 and TRBJ2-7; D is ambiguous. Germline values: CDR1 MNHNS, CDR2 SASEGT. The CDR3 has 14 residues. V shed 3 bases and J shed 2 bases, with 11 bases lying between them. The CDR3 DNA reads as TGTGCCAGCAGTGACCGAGCACCCACCTACGAGCAGTACTTC. It is translated as CASSDRAPTYEQYF.

The rearrangement links TRBV30 to TRBJ1-2; no firm D call. The CDR3 is 12 residues long. Germline V gene data show CDR1 as GTSNPN and CDR2 as SVGIG (reference sequence). V was trimmed by 1 base and J by 4 bases, leaving 7 bases between them. The CDR3 bases are TGTGCCTGGAGTGGCAGCGCCTATGGCTACACCTTC. Its translation: CAWSGSAYGYTF.

The rearrangement joins TRBV19 to TRBJ1-6; 8 bases align to TRBD1. V was pared by 6 bases and J by 8 bases, with 9 bases of the junction left unmatched. Germline V gene data show CDR1 as LNHDA and CDR2 as SQIVND (reference sequence). CDR3 length: 15 residues. The CDR3 DNA is TGTGCCAGTAGCGAACTAGACAGGGGTCATTCACCCCTCCACTTT. It specifies CASSELDRGHSPLHF.